The subject of this entry is one T cell receptor beta chain. What it binds is not known. The entry originates in a study of CXCR3-negative and CXCR3-positive naive CD8 T cells. Findings and limits, study-wide: Greater hydrophobicity was found in TRB CDR3s of CXCR3-positive naive cells than of CXCR3-negative naive cells. Memory CD8+ T cell repertoires were far less diverse than both naive subsets.

The CDR3 is made up of 15 amino acids. Germline V gives CDR1 SQVTM, CDR2 ANQGSEA. cDNA libraries for TRB were generated by 5' RACE incorporating UMI labels. Each CDR3 protein gets one entry in TCRdb, which reprocessed the 5' RACE reads and gives no DNA. The listing contains fewer than 9,000 distinct CDR3 sequences. The rearrangement joins TRBV29-1 to TRBJ2-7; TCRdb's D gene call, TRBD1, goes unchecked for lack of DNA. The sample was naive CXCR3- CD8+ T cells from blood. The subset was: CD45RO-CCR7+CD27+CD95- naive CD8+ T cells lacking CXCR3 (TNR3-). This receptor was obtained from a human donor in good health. Some clones in this sample may be carry-over from other donors' samples. CDR3 residues: CSVEGEGQLSYEQYF.